The source of this T cell receptor (beta chain) is a study of blood T cell repertoires in COVID-19. The ends were cut back, 5 bases at V and 4 bases at J, with 11 bases in the middle. The CDR3 spans 13 residues. CDR1 and CDR2 (germline): SGHTA, FQGTGA. The protocol was immunoSEQ multiplex PCR, while the TCRdb copy is restricted to in-frame clones and leaves out a portion. Here the sample spans 250,000 to 300,000 clones, roughly 88% being singletons. Sample: peripheral blood. The J gene is TRBJ1-2, the V gene TRBV7-3, with D possibly being TRBD1 (6 bases). The receptor comes from a woman in her seventies with COVID-19, enrolled during active disease. The DNA for the CDR3 is TGTGCCAGCAGCGAAAGGGGGGGCTATGGCTACACCTTC. Translating gives CASSERGGYGYTF.